These 17 T cell receptor beta chains were sequenced from one sample in a study of cytomegalovirus exposure and HLA in healthy donors. The study ran its PCR with 60 Vbeta and 13 Jbeta primers. Assay: immunoSEQ multiplex PCR; the TCRdb copy retains only in-frame clones and omits some. This table has under 200,000 clones, around nine tenths appearing once. The sequenced sample was PBMCs. Every receptor here comes from a woman younger than 30 in good health and CMV-seronegative.

This rearrangement joins TRBV19 to TRBJ1-4; possible D gene TRBD1, 6 bases. The CDR3 is made up of 14 amino acids. Germline V gene sequence: CDR1 LNHDA, CDR2 SQIVND (reference sequence). Trimming removed 9 bases at V and 0 bases at J, with 11 bases between. The CDR3 reads CASKDRATNEKLFF. The CDR3 bases are TGTGCCAGCAAGGACAGAGCAACTAATGAAAAACTGTTTTTT.

The J gene is TRBJ2-2, the V gene TRBV27, with 7 bases that match TRBD2. The CDR3 is 13 residues long. CDR1 and CDR2 from the germline V gene are MNHEY and SMNVEV (reference sequence). Unmatched junction bases numbered 2, after V lost 3 bases and J lost 7 bases. CDR3 loop: CASSLGGSGELFF. CDR3 bases: TGTGCCAGCAGTTTGGGGGGGAGCGGGGAGCTGTTTTTT.

CDR3 nucleotides: TGTGCCAGCAGCCCGTCGGGGCGGGGGTTTGAGTCTGAAGCTTTCTTT. It codes for CASSPSGRGFESEAFF. V usage is TRBV11-2 and J usage is TRBJ1-1; the D gene is possibly TRBD1 (5 bases). V shed 5 bases and J shed 6 bases, with 22 bases lying between them. CDR3 length: 16 residues. Germline V gives CDR1 SGHAT, CDR2 FQNNGV.

This clone was observed a handful of times. This chain links TRBV5-8 with TRBJ2-3; no reliable D call. Trimming removed 0 bases from V and 2 bases from J, with 7 bases in between. The CDR3 covers 14 residues. Germline values: CDR1 SGHTS, CDR2 YDEGEE. Here the CDR3 reads CASSLAVSTDTQYF. CDR3 bases: TGTGCCAGCAGCTTGGCCGTTTCCACAGATACGCAGTATTTT. The complete variable domain, with remaining parts taken from reference TRBV5-8 and TRBJ2-3, reads EAGVTQSPTHLIKTRGQQATLRCSPISGHTSVYWYQQALGLGLQFLLWYDEGEERNRGNFPPRFSGRQFPNYSSELNVNALELEDSALYLCASSLAVSTDTQYFGPGTRLTVL.

The chain combines TRBV6-4 with TRBJ1-5, with D unclear. Germline loops: CDR1 MRHNA, CDR2 SNTAGT. With 3 bases removed from V and 3 bases from J, the gap between germline ends came to 9 bases. The CDR3 runs 14 residues. CDR3 in amino acids: CASSEQSNNQPQHF. The CDR3 DNA is TGTGCCAGCAGTGAACAGAGCAACAATCAGCCCCAGCATTTT.

The chain has TRBV7-9 and TRBJ2-5, with TRBD2 identical over 7 bases. Germline CDR1 reads SEHNR; CDR2 reads FQNEAQ (reference sequence). The CDR3 sequence is 19 residues long. V gave up 1 base and J gave up 5 bases; unmatched junction bases: 19. The CDR3 DNA reads as TGTGCCAGCAGCTTAGTTCTATCTAGCGGAAACTCGGGACGGGAGACCCAGTACTTC. Residues: CASSLVLSSGNSGRETQYF.

This clone was seen once. This chain connects TRBV14 to TRBJ2-5; possibly TRBD1 for D (6 bases). Trimming shortened V by 0 bases and J by 5 bases, and 10 bases separated the two germline ends. From germline, CDR1 is SGHDN and CDR2 FVKESK. The CDR3 runs to 14 residues. The CDR3 region is CASSQEGAWETQYF. The CDR3 DNA is TGTGCCAGCAGCCAAGAGGGGGCCTGGGAGACCCAGTACTTC. The whole variable domain, filled in from reference TRBV14 and TRBJ2-5, reads EAGVTQFPSHSVIEKGQTVTLRCDPISGHDNLYWYRRVMGKEIKFLLHFVKESKQDESGMPNNRFLAERTGGTYSTLKVQPAELEDSGVYFCASSQEGAWETQYFGPGTRLLVL.

V is TRBV10-3 and J is TRBJ2-7; the match to TRBD1 covers 9 bases. CDR3 length equals 20 residues. Per germline, CDR1 ENHRY and CDR2 SYGVKD. With V trimmed by 8 bases and J by 1 base, 24 bases remained unmatched. As DNA, the CDR3 is TGTGCCATCCCGACCCGAGATAATAGACCGGGACAGGGACTATCCTACGAGCAGTACTTC. Translated: CAIPTRDNRPGQGLSYEQYF.

V is TRBV28 and J is TRBJ2-1; TRBD1 is a possible D gene (5 bases). The germline CDR1 and CDR2 sequences are MDHEN and SYDVKM. V was shortened by 6 bases and J by 0 bases, with 12 bases between the two germline ends. CDR3 length: 15 amino acids. CDR3 nucleotides: TGTGCCAGCAGAATAGGGGCTAGCTCCTACAATGAGCAGTTCTTC. Amino acids: CASRIGASSYNEQFF. Variable domain in full (rest from reference TRBV28 and TRBJ2-1): DVKVTQSSRYLVKRTGEKVFLECVQDMDHENMFWYRQDPGLGLRLIYFSYDVKMKEKGDIPEGYSVSREKKERFSLILESASTNQTSMYLCASRIGASSYNEQFFGPGTRLTVL.

This chain connects TRBV28 to TRBJ2-2; 13 nucleotides agree with TRBD2. V shed 8 bases, J shed 4 bases, and the junction held 7 bases outside the gene matches. The germline V gene encodes CDR1 MDHEN and CDR2 SYDVKM. The CDR3 length is 16 residues. For the CDR3, the DNA is TGTGCCAGCCGGACTAGCGGGAGTGGGGTCACCGGGGAGCTGTTTTTT. This codes for CASRTSGSGVTGELFF. Combining the CDR3 with reference TRBV28 and TRBJ2-2 gives the whole variable domain DVKVTQSSRYLVKRTGEKVFLECVQDMDHENMFWYRQDPGLGLRLIYFSYDVKMKEKGDIPEGYSVSREKKERFSLILESASTNQTSMYLCASRTSGSGVTGELFFGEGSRLTVL.

The rearrangement uses TRBV6-6 and TRBJ2-1, with D maybe TRBD1 (6 bases). Germline V gene sequence: CDR1 MNHNY, CDR2 SVGAGI (reference sequence). V was trimmed by 6 bases and J by 2 bases, leaving 11 bases between them. The CDR3 is 14 amino acids. The CDR3 DNA reads as TGTGCCAGCAGGTCAGGGGCGACCTACAATGAGCAGTTCTTC. This codes for CASRSGATYNEQFF.

This clone was detected once. The chain recombines TRBV5-8 with TRBJ2-5; 9 bases align to TRBD1. This CDR3 has 15 residues. Germline-derived CDR1 and CDR2 are SGHTS and YDEGEE. Trimming removed 4 bases from V and 5 bases from J; junction bases left unmatched: 9. The CDR3: CASSRTGGDGETQYF. CDR3 nucleotide sequence: TGTGCCAGCAGCCGAACAGGGGGCGATGGGGAGACCCAGTACTTC.

The chain has TRBV18 and TRBJ1-1; D not resolved. CDR1 is KGHSH, CDR2 LQKENI, per germline. The V end lost 11 bases, the J end lost 0 bases, and 13 bases lay between the germline ends. This CDR3 comprises 13 residues. For the CDR3, the DNA is TGTGCCGGGAGGAACCTCATGAACACTGAAGCTTTCTTT. Translating gives CAGRNLMNTEAFF.

The chain uses TRBV6-5 and TRBJ1-6; weak D call: TRBD1 (5 bases). The ends were cut back, 2 bases at V and 2 bases at J, with 10 bases in the middle. Per the germline V gene, CDR1 is MNHEY and CDR2 is SVGAGI. The CDR3 is 16 amino acids. The CDR3 region has the DNA TGTGCCAGCAGTTACGACATGACAGCCTATAATTCACCCCTCCACTTT. Protein product: CASSYDMTAYNSPLHF.

The V gene is TRBV6-5, the J gene TRBJ1-4; D is perhaps TRBD1 (6 bases). Deletions cut 0 bases from V and 4 bases from J, with 6 bases between. In germline, CDR1 is MNHEY, CDR2 SVGAGI. This CDR3 spans 14 amino acids. DNA for the CDR3: TGTGCCAGCAGTTACTCAGGGGGTAATGAAAAACTGTTTTTT. It yields the protein CASSYSGGNEKLFF.

The chain joins TRBV7-9 to TRBJ2-5; D might be TRBD1 (5 bases). The DNA end favors TRBJ2-7, so the J call may be wrong. Germline CDR1 is SEHNR and CDR2 is FQNEAQ (reference sequence). This CDR3 has 13 residues. The CDR3 is CASSEDRAYEQYF. CDR3 DNA sequence: TGTGCCAGCAGCGAAGACAGAGCCTACGAGCAGTACTTC.

This clone was seen a handful of times. J is TRBJ1-5 and V is TRBV6-1, with 7 bases that match TRBD1. Trimming took 6 bases from V and 5 from J; bases not matched to a gene: 7. The CDR3 contains 14 residues. Germline CDR1 reads MNHNS; CDR2 reads SASEGT. The CDR3 coding sequence is TGTGCCAGCAGGATTAGACAGGGTGATCAGCCCCAGCATTTT. It is translated as CASRIRQGDQPQHF.